These 2 T cell receptor beta chains originate from one sample sequenced in a study of blood T cell repertoires in COVID-19. The table came from immunoSEQ multiplex PCR; TCRdb's copy has only in-frame clones and leaves some out. The table has around 240,000 clones, approximately 81% seen once. Sequencing was performed on peripheral blood. These TCRs come from a man between 35 and 55 years old with acute or convalescent COVID-19.

The chain has TRBV7-9 and TRBJ1-1; the D gene is possibly TRBD1 (5 bases). The V end was cut by 5 bases, the J end by 6 bases, with 16 bases between. This CDR3 contains 14 residues. From germline, CDR1 is SEHNR and CDR2 FQNEAQ (reference sequence). CDR3 residues: CASSPGGFFSEAFF. CDR3 nucleotides: TGTGCCAGCAGCCCCGGGGGTTTCTTCTCTGAAGCTTTCTTT.

The chain is built from TRBV10-3 and TRBJ1-3; D may be TRBD1 (5 bases). Germline V CDR1 and CDR2: ENHRY, SYGVKD. V lost 8 bases to trimming and J lost 0 bases, with 11 bases between them. This CDR3 is 14 amino acids long. CDR3 loop: CAIGGGSSGNTIYF. In nucleotides, the CDR3 is TGTGCCATCGGGGGGGGTTCCTCTGGAAACACCATATATTTT.